The 31 T cell receptor beta chains listed next were all sequenced from one sample in a study of blood T cell repertoires in COVID-19. The protocol was immunoSEQ multiplex PCR, while the TCRdb copy is restricted to in-frame clones and leaves out a portion. The sample lists more than 70,000 clones; 80% were seen once. Sequenced sample: peripheral blood. These receptors all come from a woman aged 70-85 years with acute or convalescent COVID-19.

V gene TRBV5-1 combines with J gene TRBJ2-5, with D possibly being TRBD2 (5 bases). CDR1 is SGHRS and CDR2 is YFSETQ in the germline V gene. Trimming removed 4 bases at V and 8 bases at J, with 12 bases between. The CDR3 consists of 12 residues. This chain's CDR3 is CASSTPPGTQYF. The DNA of the CDR3 is TGCGCCAGCAGCACACCCCCGGGAACCCAGTACTTC. The full variable domain, its missing parts supplied by reference TRBV5-1 and TRBJ2-5, is KAGVTQTPRYLIKTRGQQVTLSCSPISGHRSVSWYQQTPGQGLQFLFEYFSETQRNKGNFPGRFSGRQFSNSRSEMNVSTLELGDSALYLCASSTPPGTQYFGPGTRLLVL.

This chain joins TRBV29-1 and TRBJ2-1; 9 positions match TRBD2. V was pared by 4 bases and J by 0 bases, with 1 base of the junction left unmatched. Germline values: CDR1 SQVTM, CDR2 ANQGSEA. The CDR3 length is 14 residues. CDR3: CSVGLADSYNEQFF. The CDR3 DNA is TGCAGCGTTGGACTAGCGGACTCCTACAATGAGCAGTTCTTC.

The chain has TRBV11-1 and TRBJ2-1, with TRBD1 matching over 7 bases. V dropped 4 bases and J dropped 3; count of bases not matched to a gene: 3. This CDR3 region has 14 residues. CDR1 is SGHAT, CDR2 FQDESV, per germline (reference sequence). CDR3 DNA sequence: TGTGCCAGCAGCTACAGGGGTAACTACAATGAGCAGTTCTTC. It is translated as CASSYRGNYNEQFF.

The chain employs TRBV3-1 (or the pseudogene TRBV3-2) and TRBJ1-1; TRBD1 matches at 8 bases. The germline CDR1 and CDR2 sequences are LGHDT and YNNKEL (reference sequence). The CDR3 is 15 residues long. J gave up 7 bases and V 3 bases, and 10 bases lay outside the gene matches. Here the CDR3 DNA reads TGTGCCAGCAGCCAGTTCGGACAGGGAATGAGTGAAGCTTTCTTT. It translates to CASSQFGQGMSEAFF.

The chain is built from TRBV16 and TRBJ1-5; D perhaps matches TRBD1 (5 bases). This CDR3 comprises 13 residues. In germline, CDR1 is KGHSY, CDR2 FQNENV. The V and J ends lost 9 bases and 4 bases respectively, with 13 bases between them. This CDR3 reads CASMAGVNQPQHF. CDR3 coding DNA: TGTGCCAGTATGGCGGGGGTTAATCAGCCCCAGCATTTT.

This clone came up a few times. The chain has TRBV21-1 and TRBJ1-4; the table's D call, TRBD1, was not checked against the DNA. TRBV21-1 is noted as a pseudogene. The CDR3 spans 15 residues. The CDR3 coding sequence is TGTGCCAGCAGCAAACCTACACAGGGGGGGGAAAAACTGTTTTTT. Translating it yields CASSKPTQGGEKLFF.

This clone has just a few counts. The chain uses TRBV27 and TRBJ2-1; TRBD2 aligns across 13 bases. Germline-derived CDR1 and CDR2 are MNHEY and SMNVEV (reference sequence). J was trimmed by 0 bases and V by 2 bases; bases with no gene match: 7. The CDR3 contains 19 residues. This CDR3 reads CASSLRGLAGFGSYNEQFF. In DNA form, the CDR3 reads TGTGCCAGCAGTTTAAGGGGACTAGCGGGATTCGGCTCCTACAATGAGCAGTTCTTC.

In regard to this clone: This sample includes further DNA sequences coding for the same CDR3. The chain is built from TRBV5-1 and TRBJ1-2, with D perhaps matching TRBD1 (5 bases). Germline assignment: CDR1 SGHRS and CDR2 YFSETQ. V shed 0 bases and J shed 8 bases, with 14 bases lying between them. CDR3 size: 14 residues. The CDR3 region is CASSLAGTGGGYTF. The CDR3 nucleotides read TGCGCCAGCAGCTTGGCGGGCACAGGTGGGGGCTACACCTTC.

The CDR3 DNA follows: TGTGCCAGCAGCCTGCGCATGATCCGCACAGATACGCAGTATTTT. Protein: CASSLRMIRTDTQYF. The rearrangement links TRBV5-8 to TRBJ2-3; D is ambiguous. This CDR3 is built from 15 residues. V lost 4 bases to trimming and J lost 1 base, with 13 bases between them. Germline V CDR1 and CDR2: SGHTS, YDEGEE.

The V call is TRBV6-2 or TRBV6-3, the J call TRBJ2-7; D remains ambiguous. With 2 bases removed from V and 2 bases from J, the gap between germline ends came to 13 bases. The CDR3 totals 15 residues. CDR1 is MNHEY, CDR2 SVGEGT, per germline. The CDR3 region is CASSYLRLKPYEQYF. The CDR3 DNA reads TGTGCCAGCAGTTACCTCAGGTTGAAACCCTACGAGCAGTACTTC.

This clone has only one observation. The genes are TRBV19 and TRBJ1-6; D uncertain. The CDR3 contains 16 residues. V lost 3 bases to trimming and J lost 8 bases, with 17 bases between them. Germline CDR1 and CDR2: LNHDA and SQIVND (reference sequence). For the CDR3, the DNA is TGTGCCAGTAGTATCAACAGCGGATTGGCAGATTCACCCCTCCACTTT. Translation gives CASSINSGLADSPLHF.

In DNA, the CDR3 is TGCGCCAGCAGCTTGGCCCGGGACAGCCCCCAAGGCACTGAAGCTTTCTTT. Translated: CASSLARDSPQGTEAFF. The gene calls are TRBV5-1 and TRBJ1-1; 7 nucleotides match TRBD1. Germline V CDR1 and CDR2: SGHRS, YFSETQ. There are 17 residues in the CDR3. The V segment lost 0 bases and the J segment 4 bases; nucleotides outside the gene matches: 12.

By frequency in the sample, this clone is medium-sized. The chain couples TRBV5-8 to TRBJ2-1, with 9 bases fitting TRBD2. Germline CDR1 reads SGHTS; CDR2 reads YDEGEE. The J segment lost 5 bases and the V segment lost 4 bases, leaving 4 bases of the junction unmatched. CDR3 length: 14 residues. CDR3 residues: CASSQGLANNEQFF. The CDR3 DNA reads as TGTGCCAGCAGCCAGGGACTAGCCAACAATGAGCAGTTCTTC.

The chain combines TRBV30 with TRBJ1-6; 7 positions match TRBD1. The length of the CDR3 is 17 residues. The germline gives CDR1 GTSNPN, CDR2 SVGIG (reference sequence). V shed 1 base, J shed 0 bases, and the junction held 6 bases outside the gene matches. The CDR3 DNA is TGTGCCTGGAGTGGGGCACAGGGGAGCTCCTATAATTCACCCCTCCACTTT. It yields the protein CAWSGAQGSSYNSPLHF.

The chain carries TRBV28 and TRBJ1-1; D remains ambiguous. The CDR3 has 12 amino acids. In germline, CDR1 is MDHEN, CDR2 SYDVKM. Trimming removed 4 bases from V and 11 bases from J, with 14 bases in between. CDR3 residues: CASSYQLGEAFF. The CDR3 DNA reads as TGTGCCAGCAGTTACCAACTTGGAGAGGCTTTCTTT. Using reference TRBV28 and TRBJ1-1 for the parts outside the CDR3, the full variable domain is DVKVTQSSRYLVKRTGEKVFLECVQDMDHENMFWYRQDPGLGLRLIYFSYDVKMKEKGDIPEGYSVSREKKERFSLILESASTNQTSMYLCASSYQLGEAFFGQGTRLTVV.

This clone was counted between two and nine times. V and J are TRBV9 and TRBJ2-1; D remains ambiguous. Trimming took 0 bases from V and 9 from J, leaving 13 bases between them. The V gene's germline CDR1 is SGDLS and CDR2 YYNGEE. The CDR3 runs to 14 residues. The CDR3 is CASSVEEASIEQFF. CDR3 nucleotide sequence: TGTGCCAGCAGCGTAGAAGAGGCTAGTATTGAGCAGTTCTTC.

The gene calls are TRBV12-3 or TRBV12-4 and TRBJ2-7; 7 nucleotides match TRBD2. With V trimmed by 8 bases and J by 2 bases, 3 bases remained unmatched. CDR3 length: 12 amino acids. CDR3 sequence reads: CASRGVAYEQYF. For the CDR3, the DNA is TGTGCCAGCCGGGGGGTAGCCTACGAGCAGTACTTC.

V and J are TRBV25-1 and TRBJ2-1; TRBD2 agrees at 13 bases. The germline V gene has CDR1 MGHDK and CDR2 SYGVNS. This CDR3 contains 14 residues. J was trimmed by 10 bases and V by 7 bases; bases with no gene match: 7. The CDR3 loop is CASTGTSGIGEQFF. In DNA, the CDR3 is TGTGCCAGCACCGGGACTAGCGGGATTGGCGAGCAGTTCTTC.

This chain uses TRBV6-5 with TRBJ2-1; 9 nucleotides align to TRBD2. Germline lookup yields CDR1 MNHEY and CDR2 SVGAGI. This CDR3 has 15 residues. The trim removed 4 bases at V and 10 bases at J, leaving 11 bases unmatched. DNA for the CDR3: TGTGCCAGCAGTTTGGAGCCGGGACTAGCCGTCGAGCAGTTCTTC. Protein sequence: CASSLEPGLAVEQFF.

The rearrangement links TRBV5-4 to TRBJ1-1; D possibly corresponds to TRBD1 (5 bases). The CDR3 totals 14 residues. CDR1 SGHNT and CDR2 YYREEE come from the germline V gene (reference sequence). V lost 4 bases, J lost 5 bases, and 15 bases lay in between. This CDR3 is CASSQVGELTEAFF. CDR3 nucleotide sequence: TGTGCCAGCAGCCAAGTAGGGGAACTAACTGAAGCTTTCTTT. Based on the CDR3 plus reference TRBV5-4 and TRBJ1-1, the full variable domain is ETGVTQSPTHLIKTRGQQVTLRCSSQSGHNTVSWYQQALGQGPQFIFQYYREEENGRGNFPPRFSGLQFPNYSSELNVNALELDDSALYLCASSQVGELTEAFFGQGTRLTVV.

This chain connects TRBV9 to TRBJ1-2; D is possibly TRBD1 (6 bases). Trimming pared 0 bases from V and 5 bases from J, leaving 11 bases between. The CDR3 has 14 residues. The germline V gene encodes CDR1 SGDLS and CDR2 YYNGEE. CDR3 sequence: CASSVDQGTYGYTF. CDR3 DNA sequence: TGTGCCAGCAGCGTAGACCAGGGGACGTATGGCTACACCTTC.

This chain links TRBV19 with TRBJ2-7; D is uncertain. Trimming removed 3 bases from V and 4 bases from J, with 10 bases in between. The CDR3 totals 13 residues. Germline V gene lookup returns CDR1 LNHDA and CDR2 SQIVND (reference sequence). The CDR3, as DNA: TGTGCCAGTAGTATTGCATACGAGTACGAGCAGTACTTC. Protein sequence: CASSIAYEYEQYF.

This chain uses TRBV5-6 with TRBJ2-1, with TRBD1 identical over 7 bases. This CDR3 has 16 amino acids. Per the germline V gene, CDR1 is SGHDT and CDR2 is YYEEEE. Trimming at V came to 4 bases and at J to 5 bases, leaving 12 bases not matched to a gene. CDR3 residues: CASSPPGTATHNEQFF. The CDR3 DNA sequence: TGTGCCAGCAGCCCACCCGGGACAGCGACTCACAATGAGCAGTTCTTC.

The genes are TRBV7-9 and TRBJ2-5; D may be TRBD2 (6 bases). The CDR3 has 12 amino acids. Germline assignment: CDR1 SEHNR and CDR2 FQNEAQ (reference sequence). Trimming stripped 5 bases from V and 10 bases from J, with 14 bases between. The CDR3 region has the DNA TGTGCCAGCAGCGGGGTGGGGGAGGACCAGTACTTC. Residues: CASSGVGEDQYF.

The V call is TRBV5-1, the J call TRBJ1-1, with D unresolved. CDR1 is SGHRS and CDR2 is YFSETQ in the germline V gene. V was clipped by 3 bases and J by 5 bases, with 11 bases between them. The CDR3 loop spans 13 amino acids. The DNA for the CDR3 is TGCGCCAGCAGCTCTCAAAAGCGGACTGAAGCTTTCTTT. Amino acid sequence: CASSSQKRTEAFF.

V gene TRBV6-6 combines with J gene TRBJ2-1; tentative D call: TRBD1 (6 bases). Per the germline V gene, CDR1 is MNHNY and CDR2 is SVGAGI (reference sequence). The CDR3 length is 13 residues. V lost 7 bases, J lost 4 bases, and 11 bases lay in between. The DNA of the CDR3 is TGTGCCAGCAACGGACAGCCGTACAATGAGCAGTTCTTC. Its protein is CASNGQPYNEQFF.

V gene TRBV30 combines with J gene TRBJ2-3; D is uncertain. Germline V gene data show CDR1 as GTSNPN and CDR2 as SVGIG (reference sequence). V lost 0 bases to trimming and J lost 9 bases, with 16 bases between them. There are 14 residues in the CDR3. The CDR3 DNA follows: TGTGCCTGGAGTGTACTGGATTTGGCAGGAACGCAGTATTTT. Protein product: CAWSVLDLAGTQYF.

The genes are TRBV7-8 and TRBJ2-7, with D perhaps TRBD1 (5 bases). The CDR3 spans 15 residues. The V and J ends lost 5 bases and 0 bases respectively, with 14 bases between them. Germline CDR1 SGHVS, CDR2 FQNEAQ. The CDR3 region is CASSLGAGHSYEQYF. The CDR3 region has the DNA TGTGCCAGCAGCCTTGGGGCTGGGCACTCCTACGAGCAGTACTTC.

The chain uses TRBV18 and TRBJ2-1; D uncertain. CDR1 and CDR2 from the germline V gene are KGHSH and LQKENI. The V gene lost 2 bases and the J gene lost 0 bases, with 8 bases spanning the gap. The CDR3 sequence is 15 residues long. This CDR3 reads CASSPSPFSYNEQFF. The CDR3 DNA sequence: TGTGCCAGCTCACCATCTCCCTTCTCCTACAATGAGCAGTTCTTC.

The chain links TRBV7-9 to TRBJ2-1; 12 bases line up with TRBD2. The CDR3 spans 17 residues. Germline trimming cut 4 bases from V and 2 bases from J; bases unmatched to any gene: 6. Germline-derived CDR1 and CDR2 are SEHNR and FQNEAQ (reference sequence). The CDR3 sequence: CASSSSGRAEAYNEQFF. The CDR3 DNA reads TGTGCCAGCAGCTCTAGCGGGAGGGCCGAGGCCTACAATGAGCAGTTCTTC.

There are a few counts of this clone. This sequence joins TRBV7-2 and TRBJ2-5, with 10 bases identical to TRBD2. Germline CDR1 and CDR2: SGHTA and FQGNSA. The CDR3 extends over 15 amino acids. Losses at the gene ends were 3 bases for V and 4 bases for J; bases not matched to a gene: 5. CDR3 sequence reads: CASSFISSGRETQYF. The CDR3 DNA sequence: TGTGCCAGCAGCTTCATATCTAGCGGGAGAGAGACCCAGTACTTC.